The rows below give T cell receptor beta chains drawn from one sample of a study of T cell responses to AZD1222 COVID-19 vaccine. Assay: immunoSEQ multiplex PCR; the TCRdb copy retains only in-frame clones and omits some. The sample yields roughly 99,000 clones, around 90% seen once. Sequenced material: peripheral blood, taken 28 days after the second AZD1222 dose. The receptor set was obtained from an adult who received the AZD1222 COVID-19 vaccine. Both conserved end residues are part of each CDR3. D genes are given only for firm matches. A row's size may be missing; if present it is once, few, many or a size class.

clone size	J gene	D gene	CDR3 length	V gene	CDR3 DNA	CDR3 protein
.	TRBJ2-1	.	13	TRBV5-1	TGCGCCAGCAGCGACTCTCAGGGCTACGAGCAGTTCTTC	CASSDSQGYEQFF
.	TRBJ2-7	.	14	TRBV11-2	TGTGCCAGCAGCCAACTCTGGGAAGTCTACGAGCAGTACTTC	CASSQLWEVYEQYF
.	TRBJ2-5	TRBD2	15	TRBV5-4	TGTGCCAGCAGCCCCGGGACTAGCGGGAGGGAGACCCAGTACTTC	CASSPGTSGRETQYF
.	TRBJ1-5	.	14	TRBV19	TGTGCCAGTAGTCGGGGTGGGGGAGTTCAGCCCCAGCATTTT	CASSRGGGVQPQHF
.	TRBJ1-3	.	16	TRBV4-3	TGCGCCAGCAGCCAAGATGGGGGAAGCTCTGGAAACACCATATATTTT	CASSQDGGSSGNTIYF
.	TRBJ1-4	.	15	TRBV7-6	TGTGCCAGCAGCTTAGATGAGGGGCCTAATGAAAAACTGTTTTTT	CASSLDEGPNEKLFF
few	TRBJ2-7	.	16	TRBV20-1	TGCAGTGCTAGTGTATATTGGTGGGGTGACGGCTACGAGCAGTACTTC	CSASVYWWGDGYEQYF
.	TRBJ1-4	.	14	TRBV2	TGTGCCAGCAGGCGGACAGACGGAGGGGAAAAACTGTTTTTT	CASRRTDGGEKLFF
.	TRBJ1-5	.	15	TRBV7-6	TGTGCCAGCAGCTTAGTCTCAGGGTCTTATCAGCCCCAGCATTTT	CASSLVSGSYQPQHF
.	TRBJ2-5	TRBD1	13	TRBV15	TGTGCCACCAGCAGCTCGGGACAGGGGGACCAGTACTTC	CATSSSGQGDQYF
.	TRBJ2-7	.	13	TRBV28	TGTGCCAGCAGTTTTAGGGCGGGGGCGGTGCAGTACTTC	CASSFRAGAVQYF
.	TRBJ2-2	TRBD2	16	TRBV19	TGTGCCAGTTCCTTAGAGACTAGCGGGAGCATCGGGGAGCTGTTTTTT	CASSLETSGSIGELFF
.	TRBJ2-1	TRBD2	15	TRBV30	TGTGCCTGTTCCCAGACTAGCGGGATGGGGAATGAGCAGTTCTTC	CACSQTSGMGNEQFF
medium-sized	TRBJ1-1	.	14	TRBV4-1	TGCGCCAGCAGCCCGTGGGGGGGATCCACTGAAGCTTTCTTT	CASSPWGGSTEAFF
.	TRBJ2-3	TRBD2	16	TRBV10-1	TGCGCCAGCAGTACTCAGCGGGAAAGGGCCCCAGATACGCAGTATTTT	CASSTQRERAPDTQYF
.	TRBJ1-6	TRBD1	15	TRBV6-4	TGTGCCAGCAGTGACTCCGGACAGGGAGGTTCACCCCTCCACTTT	CASSDSGQGGSPLHF
few	TRBJ1-6	.	15	TRBV7-2	TGTGCCAGCAGCTTAGAAGGGTCGGGGAATTCACCCCTCCACTTT	CASSLEGSGNSPLHF
.	TRBJ2-3	TRBD2	16	TRBV9	TGTGCCAGCAGCAAGGGACTAGCGGGAGTGTTGGATACGCAGTATTTT	CASSKGLAGVLDTQYF
.	TRBJ2-7	.	14	TRBV10-3	TGTGCCATCAGTGACGGCCCGAGCTCCTACGAGCAGTACTTC	CAISDGPSSYEQYF
once	TRBJ2-5	.	15	TRBV15	TGTGCCACCAGCAGAGGTAGCGGCAGACAAGAGACCCAGTACTTC	CATSRGSGRQETQYF
once	TRBJ2-4	TRBD1	16	TRBV4-1	TGCGCCAGCAGCCAATTTCTGGTGGACAGGGCGGACATTCAGTACTTC	CASSQFLVDRADIQYF
.	TRBJ1-1	.	15	TRBV28	TGTGCCAGCAGTTTAGTACGGACATTGAACACTGAAGCTTTCTTT	CASSLVRTLNTEAFF
.	TRBJ2-3	.	15	TRBV18	TGTGCCAGCTCACCGCTACGGCAGAGCACAGATACGCAGTATTTT	CASSPLRQSTDTQYF
once	TRBJ1-3	TRBD1	14	TRBV28	TGTGCCAGCAGTACGACAGGGACTGGAAACACCATATATTTT	CASSTTGTGNTIYF
.	TRBJ1-1	TRBD1	15	TRBV6-5	TGTGCCAGCAGTTACTCGACAGGGGTTTACACTGAAGCTTTCTTT	CASSYSTGVYTEAFF
.	TRBJ1-6	.	14	TRBV25-1	TGTGCCAGCCGAGGGACGCCGAATAATTCACCCCTCCACTTT	CASRGTPNNSPLHF
.	TRBJ2-6	TRBD2	19	TRBV19	TGTGCCAGTAGTACTGTAGGACTAGCGGGATTCTCTGGGGCCAACGTCCTGACTTTC	CASSTVGLAGFSGANVLTF
.	TRBJ2-1	.	19	TRBV11-2	TGTGCCAGCAACTCCCCCCGGGGCAGAGCTAGTGGGTCCTACAATGAGCAGTTCTTC	CASNSPRGRASGSYNEQFF
.	TRBJ2-7	.	12	TRBV11-3	TGTGCCAGCAGCTTCGGTCCACTCGAGCAGTACTTC	CASSFGPLEQYF
.	TRBJ1-4	.	13	TRBV7-9	TGTGCCAGCAGCTTGGGACTGCTAGAAAAACTGTTTTTT	CASSLGLLEKLFF
.	TRBJ1-2	.	11	TRBV19	TGTGCCAGTAGTGAGGGACGGCGTAACACCTTC	CASSEGRRNTF
.	TRBJ1-4	.	15	TRBV7-9	TGTGCCAGCAGCTTTGATAGCCTAGGTAACGAAAAACTGTTTTTT	CASSFDSLGNEKLFF
.	TRBJ2-7	TRBD1	13	TRBV6-5	TGTGCCAGCAGTCAGTCCCGGGACAGGGTTCAGTACTTC	CASSQSRDRVQYF
.	TRBJ1-1	TRBD1	15	TRBV18	TGTGCCAGCTCACCACCGGCCCAGGGGGCCGGCTCCGCTTTCTTT	CASSPPAQGAGSAFF
.	TRBJ2-7	.	11	TRBV5-4	TGTGCCAGCAGCTTTCAGAGGGAGCAGTACTTC	CASSFQREQYF
.	TRBJ2-1	.	12	TRBV30	TGTGCCTGGAGTGTACCCTGGAATGAGCAGTTCTTC	CAWSVPWNEQFF
.	TRBJ1-2	.	16	TRBV7-9	TGTGCCAGCAGCCCATCCCAGGTGAGGGCTAACTATGGCTACACCTTC	CASSPSQVRANYGYTF
.	TRBJ2-7	TRBD2	15	TRBV14	TGTGCCAGCAGCCAAGTGCGGGGGGGGACGGGCGAGCAGTACTTC	CASSQVRGGTGEQYF
.	TRBJ1-1	TRBD1	14	TRBV28	TGTGCCAGCAGTTTAACAGGGGTTAGCGCTGAAGCTTTCTTT	CASSLTGVSAEAFF
.	TRBJ1-4	.	11	TRBV20-1	TGCAGTGTTGAGACGGATGAAAAACTGTTTTTT	CSVETDEKLFF
.	TRBJ1-2	.	12	TRBV19	TGTGCCAGTAGTGGTCGGGGAGGTGGCTACACCTTC	CASSGRGGGYTF
.	TRBJ2-7	TRBD1	13	TRBV28	TGTGCCACCGTAGGGGACAGCCCCTACGAGCAGTACTTC	CATVGDSPYEQYF
.	TRBJ1-5	TRBD1	15	TRBV6-5	TGTGCCAGCGGAAGGACAGGGGTTGTCAATCAGCCCCAGCATTTT	CASGRTGVVNQPQHF
.	TRBJ1-5	.	13	TRBV7-9	TGTGCCAGCAGCTTAGGGGGAGGTCAGCCCCAGCATTTT	CASSLGGGQPQHF
.	TRBJ2-1	.	14	TRBV3-1/TRBV3-2	TGTGCCAGCAGCCAAAGACAGCGGATCAATGAGCAGTTCTTC	CASSQRQRINEQFF
.	TRBJ1-6	.	17	TRBV4-1	TGCGCCAGCAGCCAAGGTCGGGAGGAGGGAATGGCTTCACCCCTCCACTTT	CASSQGREEGMASPLHF
.	TRBJ1-1	TRBD1	15	TRBV11-2	TGTGCCAGCAGTCGTCCCGGGACAGGGATCACTGAAGCTTTCTTT	CASSRPGTGITEAFF
.	TRBJ2-3	.	14	TRBV13	TGTGCCAGCAGCAAATGGGAGTATTCAGATACGCAGTATTTT	CASSKWEYSDTQYF
once	TRBJ1-6	.	13	TRBV5-1	TGCGCCAGCAGCTTCCGGGACAATTCACCCCTCCACTTT	CASSFRDNSPLHF
.	TRBJ2-3	TRBD2	16	TRBV10-1	TGCGCCAGCAGTGGAGAAGCGGGGACTAGCACAGATACGCAGTATTTT	CASSGEAGTSTDTQYF
.	TRBJ1-2	.	13	TRBV10-3	TGTGCCATCAGCTTACAGGGCTCCTATGGCTACACCTTC	CAISLQGSYGYTF
.	TRBJ1-6	.	14	TRBV7-9	TGTGCCAGCAGCTTAGAGGGTTCGATTTCACCCCTCCACTTT	CASSLEGSISPLHF